One sample yielded the 4 T cell receptor beta chains listed below, sequenced in a study of CD8 T cells in ankylosing spondylitis. These receptors' targets are unknown. Study results and caveats: Typical of ankylosing spondylitis blood, it appeared, was a TCR beta motif of roughly eight highly homologous variants.

TCRdb processed the 5' RACE reads anew with MiXCR; each CDR3 protein has one entry. There are about 480,000 distinct CDR3 sequences in the sample; 15% to 20% occur only once, and about 0.94% lies in the top ten. The sequenced material came from blood, either unsorted or a sorted T cell fraction (not recorded which). These receptors came from a male donor with ankylosing spondylitis.

This clonotype was picked up a small number of times. V usage is TRBV11-3 and J usage is TRBJ2-1; D gene unclear. This CDR3 is 14 amino acids long. The V gene's germline CDR1 is SGHNT and CDR2 YENEEA. Trimming stripped 5 bases from V and 8 bases from J, with 16 bases between. The CDR3 DNA reads as TGTGCCAGCAGCCAAGGGTCCGGTAGAGATGAGCAGTTCTTC. Its translation: CASSQGSGRDEQFF.

This chain links TRBV7-8 with TRBJ2-3; D gene uncertain. The CDR3 sequence is 13 residues long. Looked up from germline, CDR1 is SGHVS and CDR2 is FQNEAQ. V lost 4 bases and J lost 4, with 9 bases in between. The CDR3 here is CASSSGTADTQYF. For the CDR3, the DNA is TGTGCCAGCAGCTCTGGAACAGCAGATACGCAGTATTTT.

This clonotype was detected a few times. J is TRBJ1-1 and V is TRBV5-5, with TRBD1 identical over 8 bases. The CDR3 has 15 residues. V trimming: 4 bases; J trimming: 1 base; junction bases outside the gene matches: 6. Germline CDR1 is SGHKS and CDR2 is YYEKEE (reference sequence). The CDR3 loop reads CASSRQGTPNTEAFF. The CDR3 region has the DNA TGTGCCAGCAGCCGACAGGGGACTCCGAACACTGAAGCTTTCTTT.

This clonotype was seen only a few times. This chain uses TRBV27 with TRBJ2-7; 9 bases are a match to TRBD2. Germline V gene sequence: CDR1 MNHEY, CDR2 SMNVEV (reference sequence). CDR3 length equals 16 residues. The V gene end was trimmed by 5 bases and the J gene end by 1 base; junction bases not matched to a gene: 9. DNA of the CDR3: TGTGCCAGCAGTCCAACACCGAGCGGGAGGTCCTACGAGCAGTACTTC. Residues: CASSPTPSGRSYEQYF.